Described below is a single TCR beta chain sequence and its context. As the CDR3 is not closed by the conserved phenylalanine or tryptophan, this likely results from a read error. These data are taken from a study of regulatory T cells in long-lasting Graves disease. The time point is: newly diagnosed GD, antithyroid drugs for less than 3 months. From PBMCs, RNA was extracted and then used to make the TCR library. According to the study, TCR beta libraries were built with iRepertoire HTBI primers and CDR3-region Arm-PCR. Each CDR3 protein is one row after TCRdb ran MiXCR on the multiplex PCR reads. The table has 360,000 or so distinct CDR3 sequences, roughly 16% seen once. These data were also filed under a second study, of T cells in Graves' hyperthyroidism and ophthalmopathy.

This clonotype was obtained from a woman aged 18-29 years with Graves disease. The source was peripheral blood mononuclear cells (PBMCs), collected at new diagnosis, from a patient treated with antithyroid drugs.

The DNA of the CDR3 is TGCGCCAGCAGCCAGACACTCACGACTAGCGTTTACAATGAGCAGTTCCTC. Residues: CASSQTLTTSVYNEQFL. This rearrangement joins TRBV4-1 to TRBJ2-1; 8 bases line up with TRBD2. This CDR3 contains 17 residues. Germline V CDR1 and CDR2: MGHRA, YSYEKL. Germline trimming cut 3 bases from V and 4 bases from J; bases unmatched to any gene: 11.